The clone carrying this T cell receptor (beta chain) was seen just once. The data stem from a study of T cell changes during pregnancy in multiple sclerosis. TCRdb's copy holds only in-frame clones and misses some; the assay was immunoSEQ multiplex PCR. The sample contains 68,000 or so clones, about 90% of which appear only once. The CDR3 length is 14 residues. Germline V CDR1 and CDR2: SGHDT, YYEEEE. Losses at the gene ends were 0 bases for V and 8 bases for J; bases not matched to a gene: 4. J is TRBJ1-2 and V is TRBV5-6, with 10 bases aligning to TRBD1. The origin of this receptor is a female donor with multiple sclerosis, enrolled in a pregnancy study. This specimen consisted of peripheral blood, obtained in the second trimester of pregnancy. The CDR3, as DNA: TGTGCCAGCAGCTTGGGACAGGGGGCAGGGGGCTACACCTTC. Translated, it gives CASSLGQGAGGYTF. Looking up the rest from reference TRBV5-6 and TRBJ1-2 gives the full variable domain: DAGVTQSPTHLIKTRGQQVTLRCSPKSGHDTVSWYQQALGQGPQFIFQYYEEEERQRGNFPDRFSGHQFPNYSSELNVNALLLGDSALYLCASSLGQGAGGYTFGSGTRLTVV.